These 24 T cell receptor beta chains share one sample of origin, sequenced in a study of shared clonotypes between healthy human individuals. Only in-frame clones appear in the TCRdb table, and some are missing; sequencing was by immunoSEQ multiplex PCR. Of over 2,000,000 clones detected, 85% to 95% appear once; the ten largest clones hold about 1.7%. Only CD45RO-negative cells positively selected for CCR7 counted as naive CD8 cells, so terminally differentiated effector memory CD45RA+ cells were excluded. The specimen sequenced was naive CD8+ T cells from PBMCs. These receptors were obtained from a man aged 18 to 29 in good health. Some clones in this sample may be carry-over from other donors' samples.

V and J are TRBV9 and TRBJ1-2; TRBD1 aligns across 8 bases. J was trimmed by 7 bases and V by 6 bases; bases with no gene match: 17. Germline CDR1 reads SGDLS; CDR2 reads YYNGEE. CDR3 size: 16 residues. The CDR3 spells CASNFPRTTGDVGYTF. DNA for the CDR3: TGTGCCAGCAACTTTCCACGTACGACAGGGGATGTTGGCTACACCTTC. The whole variable domain, filled in from reference TRBV9 and TRBJ1-2, reads DSGVTQTPKHLITATGQRVTLRCSPRSGDLSVYWYQQSLDQGLQFLIQYYNGEERAKGNILERFSAQQFPDLHSELNLSSLELGDSALYFCASNFPRTTGDVGYTFGSGTRLTVV.

This sequence joins TRBV19 and TRBJ2-2, with D perhaps matching TRBD2 (6 bases). The CDR3 is 15 amino acids. CDR1 and CDR2 from the germline V gene are LNHDA and SQIVND (reference sequence). The V gene lost 6 bases and the J gene lost 7 bases, with 18 bases spanning the gap. The CDR3 sequence: CASRPPGGVGGELFF. The CDR3 DNA sequence: TGTGCCAGTAGACCCCCAGGCGGGGTGGGCGGGGAGCTGTTTTTT.

This chain joins TRBV27 and TRBJ2-5; no firm D call. Trimming removed 2 bases at V and 3 bases at J, with 10 bases between. Per germline, CDR1 MNHEY and CDR2 SMNVEV (reference sequence). The CDR3 loop spans 14 amino acids. CDR3 bases: TGTGCCAGCAGTTTACGGCAGTGGAAAGAGACCCAGTACTTC. It encodes CASSLRQWKETQYF.

V usage is TRBV28 and J usage is TRBJ2-2; TRBD2 is a possible D gene (5 bases). Trimming cost V 3 bases and J 6 bases, with 14 bases left between them. There are 15 residues in the CDR3. The germline gives CDR1 MDHEN, CDR2 SYDVKM. In DNA, the CDR3 is TGTGCCAGCAGTTTTAGAGGAGGTGGCGCCGGGGAGCTGTTTTTT. It codes for CASSFRGGGAGELFF.

The CDR3 sequence: CSVVGTGGGETEAFF. The CDR3 bases are TGCAGCGTTGTGGGGACAGGGGGCGGAGAGACTGAAGCTTTCTTT. The chain uses TRBV29-1 and TRBJ1-1, with 12 nucleotides matching TRBD1. Germline V gives CDR1 SQVTM, CDR2 ANQGSEA. The CDR3 is made up of 15 amino acids. V lost 4 bases, J lost 5 bases, and 8 bases stayed unmatched.

The rearrangement uses TRBV27 and TRBJ1-1; D is uncertain. Germline-derived CDR1 and CDR2 are MNHEY and SMNVEV (reference sequence). CDR3 length equals 14 residues. With 4 bases removed from V and 3 bases from J, the gap between germline ends came to 12 bases. The CDR3 reads CASSSIGKDTEAFF. CDR3 coding DNA: TGTGCCAGCAGTTCGATAGGGAAAGACACTGAAGCTTTCTTT.

CDR3 in DNA: TGTGCCAGCAGCCAAGATTTGAAGACAGAGCAGTACTTC. Protein sequence: CASSQDLKTEQYF. The rearrangement links TRBV4-2 to TRBJ2-7; D unresolved. Deletions cut 0 bases from V and 7 bases from J, with 10 bases between. Per the germline V gene, CDR1 is LGHNA and CDR2 is YNFKEQ. The CDR3 is made up of 13 amino acids.

The rearrangement joins TRBV14 to TRBJ2-7, with 12 nucleotides matching TRBD2. V dropped 4 bases and J dropped 3; count of bases not matched to a gene: 4. Germline V CDR1 and CDR2: SGHDN, FVKESK. This CDR3 comprises 15 residues. The CDR3 here is CASSRLTSGSYEQYF. The CDR3 DNA reads TGTGCCAGCAGCCGATTGACTAGCGGGAGCTACGAGCAGTACTTC.

This chain links TRBV5-6 with TRBJ1-1; D is possibly TRBD1 (5 bases). This CDR3 is built from 13 residues. The germline CDR1 and CDR2 sequences are SGHDT and YYEEEE. Trimming stripped 7 bases from V and 3 bases from J, with 13 bases between. The CDR3 sequence: CASQDTLHTEAFF. The CDR3 coding sequence is TGTGCCAGCCAGGACACCTTACACACTGAAGCTTTCTTT.

As concerns this clone: This sample also contains other DNA sequences that code for the same CDR3. The chain recombines TRBV28 with TRBJ2-7, with a tentative D call TRBD2 (6 bases). The V end lost 11 bases, the J end lost 5 bases, and 7 bases lay between the germline ends. The germline CDR1 and CDR2 sequences are MDHEN and SYDVKM. This CDR3 contains 9 residues. For the CDR3, the DNA is TGTGCCTCGGGAGACGAGCAGTACTTC. Translated, it gives CASGDEQYF.

The rearrangement uses TRBV19 and TRBJ1-1; D is ambiguous. CDR1 LNHDA and CDR2 SQIVND come from the germline V gene (reference sequence). The V end lost 2 bases, the J end lost 4 bases, and 20 bases lay between the germline ends. The CDR3 loop spans 17 amino acids. CDR3 DNA sequence: TGTGCCAGTAGTATAATGTGGTCCGGCCCTGAGGGCACTGAAGCTTTCTTT. It specifies CASSIMWSGPEGTEAFF. Full variable domain (rest looked up from reference TRBV19 and TRBJ1-1): DGGITQSPKYLFRKEGQNVTLSCEQNLNHDAMYWYRQDPGQGLRLIYYSQIVNDFQKGDIAEGYSVSREKKESFPLTVTSAQKNPTAFYLCASSIMWSGPEGTEAFFGQGTRLTVV.

The chain recombines TRBV6-5 with TRBJ1-1; D unresolved. V was trimmed by 0 bases and J by 4 bases, leaving 9 bases between them. Germline-derived CDR1 and CDR2 are MNHEY and SVGAGI. CDR3 length: 14 residues. CDR3 DNA: TGTGCCAGCAGTTACTCTCTCGGGAGCACTGAAGCTTTCTTT. This codes for CASSYSLGSTEAFF.

The chain has TRBV27 and TRBJ2-3; D not resolved. V was cut by 3 bases and J by 0 bases, with 13 bases left in between. The CDR3 length is 16 residues. Germline-derived CDR1 and CDR2 are MNHEY and SMNVEV (reference sequence). In nucleotides, the CDR3 is TGTGCCAGCAGTTTTAAGATGTTAGCTAGCACAGATACGCAGTATTTT. It specifies CASSFKMLASTDTQYF.

The chain couples TRBV6-4 to TRBJ2-7; 8 bases fit TRBD2. Trimming removed 4 bases from V and 1 base from J; junction bases left unmatched: 12. CDR1 is MRHNA, CDR2 SNTAGT, per germline. This CDR3 is 17 amino acids long. The CDR3 loop is CASSGHYGGRSSYEQYF. Written as DNA, the CDR3 is TGTGCCAGCAGTGGGCACTATGGCGGGAGGTCGTCCTACGAGCAGTACTTC.

A remark on this clone: Other nucleotide sequences in the sample specify the same CDR3. This rearrangement joins TRBV9 to TRBJ1-4, with D possibly being TRBD1 (5 bases). V lost 2 bases and J lost 5, with 10 bases in between. CDR3 length: 14 residues. Germline V gene lookup returns CDR1 SGDLS and CDR2 YYNGEE. CDR3 coding DNA: TGTGCCAGCAGCGTGGGGGGGAGGAATGAAAAACTGTTTTTT. Protein product: CASSVGGRNEKLFF.

J is TRBJ1-1 and V is TRBV28; D gene unclear. Deletions cut 3 bases from V and 7 bases from J, with 12 bases between. Germline CDR1 reads MDHEN; CDR2 reads SYDVKM. This CDR3 region has 13 residues. In DNA form, the CDR3 reads TGTGCCAGCAGTTTGATGCAGTTCAATGAAGCTTTCTTT. It codes for CASSLMQFNEAFF.

The chain combines TRBV2 with TRBJ2-3; a weak D match, TRBD2 (6 bases). Germline V CDR1 and CDR2: SNHLY, FYNNEI. Trimming took off 8 bases at V and 2 bases at J, with 20 bases between the two ends. The CDR3 consists of 16 residues. In DNA, the CDR3 is TGTGCCAGCCCCCCTCCTGAGACTAGGTCCACAGATACGCAGTATTTT. Translation gives CASPPPETRSTDTQYF.

The CDR3 DNA sequence: TGCAGCGTCATACCAGGGGGCACTGAAGCTTTCTTT. As protein: CSVIPGGTEAFF. The chain employs TRBV29-1 and TRBJ1-1; 7 nucleotides line up with TRBD1. Per germline, CDR1 SQVTM and CDR2 ANQGSEA. The CDR3 consists of 12 residues. Trimming took 6 bases from V and 4 from J; bases not matched to a gene: 5.

With respect to this clone: The sample has other DNA sequences that encode this CDR3 too. The chain recombines TRBV29-1 with TRBJ2-1, with a possible D match to TRBD2 (7 bases). Germline-derived CDR1 and CDR2 are SQVTM and ANQGSEA. The CDR3 is 13 residues long. Trimming shortened V by 4 bases and J by 2 bases, and 9 bases separated the two germline ends. The CDR3 DNA sequence: TGCAGCGTTGGGGGGGGCACCTACAATGAGCAGTTCTTC. Its translation: CSVGGGTYNEQFF.

The chain has TRBV7-9 and TRBJ1-2; D ambiguous. Looked up from germline, CDR1 is SEHNR and CDR2 is FQNEAQ (reference sequence). Trimming removed 1 base from V and 8 bases from J, with 17 bases in between. There are 15 residues in the CDR3. In DNA, the CDR3 is TGTGCCAGCAGCTTAGGTGGCAGCCCATGGCAAGGCTACACCTTC. This gives the protein CASSLGGSPWQGYTF.

V gene TRBV5-4 combines with J gene TRBJ2-5, with unresolved D. Judging by the DNA end, TRBJ2-7 fits better; the J call may be wrong. Germline V gene lookup returns CDR1 SGHNT and CDR2 YYREEE (reference sequence). The CDR3 has 12 amino acids. Here the CDR3 reads CASSEFSYEQYF. Here the CDR3 DNA reads TGTGCCAGCAGTGAGTTCTCCTACGAGCAGTACTTC.

The CDR3 DNA sequence: TGTGCCAGCAGCATATATTCAGGGCGTCACGAAAAACTGTTTTTT. Its protein product is CASSIYSGRHEKLFF. The chain has TRBV25-1 and TRBJ1-4, with D possibly matching TRBD1 (5 bases). V lost 6 bases, J lost 8 bases, and 19 bases lay in between. The CDR3 sequence is 15 residues long. Germline CDR1 and CDR2: MGHDK and SYGVNS.

The genes are TRBV11-2 and TRBJ1-2; TRBD1 matches 8 bases. The germline V gene encodes CDR1 SGHAT and CDR2 FQNNGV. With V trimmed by 8 bases and J by 7 bases, 12 bases remained unmatched. CDR3 size: 14 residues. The CDR3 loop is CASSGAGGSAGYTF. CDR3 DNA: TGTGCCAGCTCAGGGGCAGGGGGCTCAGCTGGCTACACCTTC.

The rearrangement links TRBV13 to TRBJ2-7, with TRBD1 identical over 9 bases. After removal of 5 bases from V and 2 bases from J, the junction contained 7 bases not matched to a gene. The CDR3 runs to 15 residues. Germline V gene lookup returns CDR1 PRHDT and CDR2 FYEKMQ (reference sequence). CDR3 loop: CASSPEGTGPYEQYF. The DNA of the CDR3 is TGTGCCAGCAGCCCCGAGGGGACAGGGCCCTACGAGCAGTACTTC.